Given below is one T cell receptor (beta chain) in context. Its antigen has not been determined. Qualities for individual bases were not recorded, and no much larger clone is one base off. One collaborating source in Seattle enrolled patients while the patients were actively infected and followed the patients over time throughout the course of disease. Collaborating institutions collected whole blood in K2EDTA tubes following their own protocols. For TCRbeta analysis, collaborators shipped samples in one of three forms: frozen whole blood, isolated PBMCs, or DNA extracted from either of those sample types. The germline V gene sets CDR1 to MNHEY and CDR2 to SVGEGT. Measured from the cysteine to the phenylalanine, the CDR3 is 14 residues long. CDR3 DNA is the only sequence kept; it has 42 bases, read in frame from the first base. The junction shows trimming of 4 bases on V and 8 bases on J, plus 17 bases between the germline ends.

The immunoSEQ Assay, a bias-controlled multiplex PCR, was used to amplify TCRbeta CDR3 regions from genomic DNA. Regarding the original processing steps: Nucleated cell counts per sample were estimated from amplification of reference gene primers within the assay. Sequence reads were collapsed and filtered to measure the absolute abundance of every unique TCRbeta CDR3 rearrangement. For each sample, productive Simpson clonality was calculated as the square root of Simpson's diversity index over productive rearrangements. TCRdb took this table from immuneACCESS and kept in-frame rearrangements with V and J called. Such tables lack part of the clones; where checked against another copy, unresolved V genes explain under half of the gap, and the rest is unexplained. V, J and clone size reflect that table, while D and trimming were determined from the DNA. This sample has 200,000 to 250,000 clones in its table, and roughly 85% of those were observed once. Of the sample, over 2% falls within the top ten clones.

This record comes from a study of blood T cell repertoires in COVID-19 (dated by TCRdb to the early 2020s). Broadly, across the study: Samples from collaborators originated in the United States, Italy and Spain and spanned both the acute and convalescent phases of COVID-19. The material from the prospective study consisted of cDNA or gDNA derived from T cells, B-cell-depleted T cells, or PBMCs. The samples were drawn from the first 160 participants of the ongoing ImmuneRACE study and from 950 to 1,500 subjects provided by 6 global collaborators. The repertoires were made available in a free public database intended to serve as a resource for research on the immune response to SARS-CoV-2. A de-identified subject ID, COVID-19 status, age in years and sex were almost always included in the sample metadata. Where available, HLA class I and class II types were obtained from metadata supplied by the sample provider rather than from assay-based typing. Deeply sampled blood TCRbeta repertoires from subjects exposed to, actively infected with, or recovered from COVID-19 were included in the dataset. General findings and caveats noted by the study authors: The quantity of clinical and demographic metadata differed by source and by participant and was supplied without curation.

The TCR was taken from a woman in her sixties or seventies with COVID-19, enrolled during active disease. In this chain, TRBV6-2 or TRBV6-3 is recombined with TRBJ1-2; tentative D gene TRBD1, with 5 bases matching. The sequenced sample consisted of peripheral blood. The sequenced DNA is TGTGCCAGCAGTTGGAGGGGAGTAGCGGGAGGCTACACCTTC. It translates to CASSWRGVAGGYTF.